Following are 20 T cell receptor beta chains from one sample sequenced in a study of shared clonotypes between healthy human individuals. This table comes from immunoSEQ multiplex PCR, and its TCRdb copy is limited to in-frame clones, with some not included. The sample contains around 440,000 clones, 70% to 80% of which appear only once. Specimen: PBMCs. The receptors stem from a woman aged 40 to 50 in good health. Some clones in this sample may be carry-over from other donors' samples.

The V gene is TRBV29-1, the J gene TRBJ2-3, with 8 bases matching TRBD2. Losses at the gene ends were 3 bases for V and 8 bases for J; bases not matched to a gene: 7. The CDR3 has 13 residues. The V gene's germline CDR1 is SQVTM and CDR2 ANQGSEA. This CDR3 reads CSVDLASGSTQYF. The CDR3 DNA reads as TGCAGCGTTGACCTTGCTAGCGGGTCTACGCAGTATTTT.

The J gene is TRBJ1-2, the V gene TRBV5-1; a possible D gene is TRBD1 (5 bases). Trimming took 2 bases from V and 2 from J, leaving 16 bases between them. Germline V CDR1 and CDR2: SGHRS, YFSETQ. CDR3 length equals 16 residues. The CDR3 here is CASSFSPTDLNYGYTF. The CDR3 bases are TGCGCCAGCAGCTTTTCCCCGACAGATTTGAACTATGGCTACACCTTC.

The V call is TRBV28, the J call TRBJ1-5; D is unresolved. Trimming stripped 2 bases from V and 2 bases from J, with 10 bases between. This CDR3 has 15 residues. CDR1 MDHEN and CDR2 SYDVKM come from the germline V gene. CDR3 coding DNA: TGTGCCAGCAGTTTAGACCGAGGAGGCAATCAGCCCCAGCATTTT. This codes for CASSLDRGGNQPQHF.

The CDR3 DNA follows: TGTGCCAGCAGCGCACCGGGACTAGGGGTTGAGCAGTACTTC. It specifies CASSAPGLGVEQYF. The chain links TRBV7-9 to TRBJ2-7, with 8 bases aligning to TRBD2. Germline CDR1 and CDR2: SEHNR and FQNEAQ (reference sequence). This CDR3 comprises 14 residues. After removal of 5 bases from V and 7 bases from J, the junction contained 10 bases not matched to a gene. Combining the CDR3 with reference TRBV7-9 and TRBJ2-7 gives the whole variable domain DTGVSQNPRHKITKRGQNVTFRCDPISEHNRLYWYRQTLGQGPEFLTYFQNEAQLEKSRLLSDRFSAERPKGSFSTLEIQRTEQGDSAMYLCASSAPGLGVEQYFGPGTRLTVT.

The chain employs TRBV18 and TRBJ1-2, with 10 bases identical to TRBD1. From germline, CDR1 is KGHSH and CDR2 LQKENI. V trimming: 5 bases; J trimming: 4 bases; junction bases outside the gene matches: 7. The CDR3 loop spans 15 amino acids. The CDR3 DNA sequence: TGTGCCAGCTCATCCGGGACAGGGGATCTCTATGGCTACACCTTC. Its translation: CASSSGTGDLYGYTF.

The chain links TRBV2 to TRBJ2-4, with TRBD1 matching over 8 bases. The CDR3 extends over 11 amino acids. CDR1 is SNHLY, CDR2 FYNNEI, per germline. V dropped 7 bases and J dropped 8; count of bases not matched to a gene: 1. CDR3 sequence: CASKDRDIQYF. Here the CDR3 DNA reads TGTGCCAGCAAGGACAGGGACATTCAGTACTTC.

V gene TRBV28 combines with J gene TRBJ1-4; D is possibly TRBD1 (5 bases). CDR1 and CDR2 (germline): MDHEN, SYDVKM. V was shortened by 6 bases and J by 10 bases, with 15 bases between the two germline ends. This CDR3 comprises 13 residues. CDR3 sequence (DNA): TGTGCCAGCAGCCCTGACAGAGTGGGAAAACTGTTTTTT. Protein: CASSPDRVGKLFF. Full variable domain (remainder filled in from reference TRBV28 and TRBJ1-4): DVKVTQSSRYLVKRTGEKVFLECVQDMDHENMFWYRQDPGLGLRLIYFSYDVKMKEKGDIPEGYSVSREKKERFSLILESASTNQTSMYLCASSPDRVGKLFFGSGTQLSVL.

As for this clone: Since a much larger clone is just one base distant, this may be a read error. This same CDR3 is encoded by further DNA sequences in the sample. This chain joins TRBV7-9 and TRBJ2-2, with 7 bases fitting TRBD1. The junction had 2 bases not matched to a gene; V was cut back by 1 base and J by 3 bases. CDR1 is SEHNR and CDR2 is FQNEAQ in the germline V gene (reference sequence). This CDR3 region has 15 residues. The CDR3 reads CASSLGQGDTGELFF. CDR3 DNA sequence: TGTGCCAGCAGCTTAGGACAGGGTGACACCGGGGAGCTGTTTTTT.

V gene TRBV30 combines with J gene TRBJ1-1; no firm D call. The CDR3 sequence is 13 residues long. Germline V gene data show CDR1 as GTSNPN and CDR2 as SVGIG (reference sequence). V was shortened by 4 bases and J by 2 bases, with 11 bases between the two germline ends. The CDR3 coding sequence is TGTGCCTGGAACCGACTGACAAACACTGAAGCTTTCTTT. Its translation: CAWNRLTNTEAFF.

The chain carries TRBV28 and TRBJ1-2; D remains unclear. Between the trimmed V and J ends, which lost 2 bases and 5 bases, there was a span of 6 bases. This CDR3 is 12 amino acids long. CDR1 and CDR2 (germline): MDHEN, SYDVKM. In DNA, the CDR3 is TGTGCCAGCAGTTTAGGAAAATATGGCTACACCTTC. Its protein is CASSLGKYGYTF.

The rearrangement joins TRBV5-1 to TRBJ1-4, with TRBD1 matching over 12 bases. CDR1 is SGHRS, CDR2 YFSETQ, per germline. This CDR3 spans 15 amino acids. After removal of 3 bases from V and 7 bases from J, the junction contained 4 bases not matched to a gene. The CDR3 DNA sequence: TGCGCCAGCAGCTCATCGGGACAGGGGGCTGAAAAACTGTTTTTT. Translating gives CASSSSGQGAEKLFF.

This clone was recorded once. V is TRBV7-2 and J is TRBJ1-1; D uncertain. V lost 3 bases, J lost 6 bases, and 11 bases lay in between. CDR1 and CDR2 (germline): SGHTA, FQGNSA. This CDR3 is 13 amino acids long. The CDR3 protein is CASSLRRGSEAFF. The DNA of the CDR3 is TGTGCCAGCAGCTTGAGGCGGGGTTCTGAAGCTTTCTTT.

The chain joins TRBV4-3 to TRBJ2-7; TRBD1 aligns across 9 bases. With 4 bases clipped from V and 0 bases from J, the junction kept 4 bases outside the gene matches. Germline values: CDR1 LGHNA, CDR2 YSLEER. The CDR3 has 15 residues. In DNA, the CDR3 is TGCGCCAGCAGCCGCGGACAGGGGAGCTCCTACGAGCAGTACTTC. It codes for CASSRGQGSSYEQYF.

The CDR3 is CASSSQGRDGTYEQYF. Here the CDR3 DNA reads TGTGCCAGCAGCTCACAGGGGAGGGATGGGACCTACGAGCAGTACTTC. The chain joins TRBV28 to TRBJ2-7, with D perhaps given as TRBD1 or TRBD2 (7 bases each). The CDR3 contains 16 residues. The V end lost 6 bases, the J end lost 2 bases, and 20 bases lay between the germline ends. Germline V gene lookup returns CDR1 MDHEN and CDR2 SYDVKM.

This rearrangement joins TRBV7-3 to TRBJ2-1; 7 bases are a match to TRBD2. From germline, CDR1 is SGHTA and CDR2 FQGTGA. The V gene end was trimmed by 1 base and the J gene end by 3 bases; junction bases not matched to a gene: 6. This CDR3 contains 16 residues. The CDR3 DNA sequence: TGTGCCAGCAGCTTAAGGGGGAGGGCCTTCTACAATGAGCAGTTCTTC. Its translation: CASSLRGRAFYNEQFF. The full variable domain, in which reference TRBV7-3 and TRBJ2-1 provide the parts outside the CDR3, is GAGVSQTPSNKVTEKGKYVELRCDPISGHTALYWYRQSLGQGPEFLIYFQGTGAADDSGLPNDRFFAVRPEGSVSTLKIQRTERGDSAVYLCASSLRGRAFYNEQFFGPGTRLTVL.

The rearrangement links TRBV7-2 to TRBJ2-4; D call uncertain. The CDR3 is 16 residues long. V gave up 1 base and J gave up 0 bases, with 10 bases separating them. Germline V gene sequence: CDR1 SGHTA, CDR2 FQGNSA. CDR3 residues: CASSLVATVAKNIQYF. The DNA of the CDR3 is TGTGCCAGCAGCTTAGTCGCGACGGTAGCCAAAAACATTCAGTACTTC.

Concerning this clone: This likely reflects a read error, since a far larger clone is one base away. The sample holds other DNA sequences that translate to the same CDR3. In DNA, the CDR3 is TGCGCCAGCAGCCTAAGGACCACCCCGAACGAGCAGTACTTC. Encoded protein: CASSLRTTPNEQYF. V and J are TRBV4-1 and TRBJ2-7; D call uncertain. Deletions cut 4 bases from V and 5 bases from J, with 15 bases between. Looked up from germline, CDR1 is MGHRA and CDR2 is YSYEKL. The length of the CDR3 is 14 residues.

The chain links TRBV7-9 to TRBJ2-7; no firm D call. CDR3 length: 11 residues. Per the germline V gene, CDR1 is SEHNR and CDR2 is FQNEAQ (reference sequence). V was cut by 2 bases and J by 4 bases, with 3 bases left in between. The DNA for the CDR3 is TGTGCCAGCAGCTTATATTACGAGCAGTACTTC. Translated: CASSLYYEQYF. The full variable domain, in which reference TRBV7-9 and TRBJ2-7 provide the parts outside the CDR3, is DTGVSQNPRHKITKRGQNVTFRCDPISEHNRLYWYRQTLGQGPEFLTYFQNEAQLEKSRLLSDRFSAERPKGSFSTLEIQRTEQGDSAMYLCASSLYYEQYFGPGTRLTVT.

The gene calls are TRBV12-2 and TRBJ2-7; the table gives TRBD2 as D, unverified against the DNA. TRBV12-2 is tagged as a pseudogene. The CDR3 has 15 residues. The CDR3 spells CASRTDSGPSYEQYF. The CDR3 bases are TGTGCAAGTCGCACGGATAGCGGTCCCTCCTACGAGCAGTACTTC.

This chain links TRBV10-3 with TRBJ2-2; D ambiguous. The germline CDR1 and CDR2 sequences are ENHRY and SYGVKD. Trimming cost V 6 bases and J 0 bases, with 8 bases left between them. This CDR3 contains 14 residues. The CDR3: CAIRASANTGELFF. Written as DNA, the CDR3 is TGTGCCATCAGAGCGAGCGCGAACACCGGGGAGCTGTTTTTT.